This passage covers 17 T cell receptor beta chains from one sample sequenced in a study of cytomegalovirus exposure and HLA in healthy donors. The method was immunoSEQ multiplex PCR; TCRdb's version includes in-frame clones alone and lacks a portion of them. In the table there are under 300,000 clones, around 88% of which are singletons. The material sequenced was PBMCs. The receptors come from a woman in her twenties or thirties in good health and CMV-seropositive.

V gene TRBV5-1 combines with J gene TRBJ1-1; D not certain. The ends were cut back, 4 bases at V and 2 bases at J, with 15 bases in the middle. Germline V CDR1 and CDR2: SGHRS, YFSETQ. The CDR3 runs 15 residues. The CDR3 protein is CASSAQQNPNTEAFF. CDR3 in DNA: TGCGCCAGCAGCGCACAACAGAATCCTAACACTGAAGCTTTCTTT.

The chain employs TRBV7-9 and TRBJ2-1; possible D gene TRBD1, 7 bases. The V gene lost 0 bases and the J gene lost 15 bases, with 18 bases spanning the gap. The CDR3 is made up of 14 amino acids. Germline V gene lookup returns CDR1 SEHNR and CDR2 FQNEAQ (reference sequence). The CDR3 protein is CASSLADWAGGPFF. CDR3 bases: TGTGCCAGCAGCTTAGCGGATTGGGCAGGGGGGCCGTTCTTC.

The V and J genes are TRBV5-6 and TRBJ2-2; D unresolved. CDR1 SGHDT and CDR2 YYEEEE come from the germline V gene. The CDR3 is 13 residues long. Deletions cut 5 bases from V and 6 bases from J, with 11 bases between. The CDR3 is CASSFNSAGELFF. In DNA, the CDR3 is TGTGCCAGCAGTTTTAACTCCGCCGGGGAGCTGTTTTTT.

This chain links TRBV7-2 with TRBJ1-5; no firm D call. The CDR3 runs to 15 residues. Germline V CDR1 and CDR2: SGHTA, FQGNSA. The germline V and J ends were trimmed by 1 base and 3 bases, with 10 bases remaining between them. CDR3 DNA sequence: TGTGCCAGCAGCTTAGTGGGAGTCAACAATCAGCCCCAGCATTTT. As protein: CASSLVGVNNQPQHF.

The chain combines TRBV7-9 with TRBJ2-7, with 12 bases aligning to TRBD2. Losses at the gene ends were 4 bases for V and 8 bases for J; bases not matched to a gene: 3. The CDR3 spans 13 residues. Per the germline V gene, CDR1 is SEHNR and CDR2 is FQNEAQ (reference sequence). The CDR3 reads CASSSTSGSKQYF. The CDR3 DNA reads TGTGCCAGCAGCTCGACTAGCGGGAGCAAGCAGTACTTC.

The chain couples TRBV6-1 to TRBJ2-7; the D is unclear. The CDR3 consists of 16 residues. Trimming stripped 0 bases from V and 0 bases from J, with 12 bases between. Germline CDR1 and CDR2: MNHNS and SASEGT. The CDR3 DNA sequence: TGTGCCAGCAGTGAAGCGCTTGCCGTGAGCTCCTACGAGCAGTACTTC. This sequence encodes CASSEALAVSSYEQYF.

The gene calls are TRBV27 and TRBJ2-7, with 14 bases identical to TRBD2. This CDR3 has 15 amino acids. Germline assignment: CDR1 MNHEY and CDR2 SMNVEV (reference sequence). V shed 5 bases and J 1 base; nucleotides not matched to a gene: 1. CDR3 sequence: CASSRLAGGSYEQYF. CDR3 DNA sequence: TGTGCCAGCAGTAGACTAGCGGGAGGGTCCTACGAGCAGTACTTC.

The CDR3 sequence is CAWSVLISGEDTQYF. The CDR3, as DNA: TGTGCCTGGAGTGTACTTATTTCGGGAGAAGATACGCAGTATTTT. The rearrangement links TRBV30 to TRBJ2-3, with a possible D match to TRBD2 (6 bases). Germline V gene data show CDR1 as GTSNPN and CDR2 as SVGIG (reference sequence). The germline V and J ends were trimmed by 0 bases and 5 bases, with 15 bases remaining between them. The CDR3 loop spans 15 amino acids.

The chain has TRBV5-5 and TRBJ1-4, with a weak D call TRBD1 (6 bases). Germline V lookup: CDR1 SGHKS, CDR2 YYEKEE (reference sequence). This CDR3 contains 13 residues. Trimming left V 4 bases short and J 5 bases short, with 9 bases between. The CDR3 DNA reads TGTGCCAGCAGCCGGGACACCAATGAAAAACTGTTTTTT. Amino acids: CASSRDTNEKLFF.

This chain uses TRBV6-5 with TRBJ1-3; the D gene is possibly TRBD1 (6 bases). Trimming removed 7 bases at V and 1 base at J, with 11 bases between. The germline gives CDR1 MNHEY, CDR2 SVGAGI. The CDR3 has 14 residues. The CDR3 loop reads CASTFDRSGNTIYF. DNA of the CDR3: TGTGCCAGCACCTTCGACAGGTCTGGAAACACCATATATTTT.

The J gene is TRBJ1-3, the V gene TRBV6-1; D might be TRBD1 (5 bases). The germline V gene encodes CDR1 MNHNS and CDR2 SASEGT. This CDR3 is built from 14 residues. V shed 4 bases and J shed 2 bases, with 9 bases lying between them. The CDR3 region has the DNA TGTGCCAGCAGTGCCCCAGGGACTGGAAACACCATATATTTT. Amino acids: CASSAPGTGNTIYF.

The chain couples TRBV18 to TRBJ1-5, with D perhaps matching TRBD1 (5 bases). Germline V gene sequence: CDR1 KGHSH, CDR2 LQKENI. The CDR3 is made up of 15 amino acids. V dropped 3 bases and J dropped 5 bases, with 14 bases sitting between them. The CDR3 reads CASSPLAGNDQPQHF. In DNA form, the CDR3 reads TGTGCCAGCTCACCGTTAGCAGGGAACGATCAGCCCCAGCATTTT.

This clone is a singleton in its sample. J is TRBJ2-5 and V is TRBV18; 12 bases align to TRBD1. In germline, CDR1 is KGHSH, CDR2 LQKENI. Trimming at V came to 3 bases and at J to 5 bases, leaving 7 bases not matched to a gene. The CDR3 has 16 residues. The CDR3 DNA reads as TGTGCCAGCTCACCTCCAGGGACAGGGGGCGAGGAGACCCAGTACTTC. The encoded protein is CASSPPGTGGEETQYF.

The gene calls are TRBV27 and TRBJ1-5; 8 positions agree with TRBD1. V shed 6 bases, J shed 9 bases, and the junction held 7 bases outside the gene matches. CDR3 size: 13 residues. In germline, CDR1 is MNHEY, CDR2 SMNVEV (reference sequence). The CDR3 protein is CASSTNRGSPQHF. The CDR3 bases are TGTGCCAGCAGCACGAACAGGGGGTCGCCCCAGCATTTT.

This clone has just one count. The chain uses TRBV18 and TRBJ1-1, with a weak D call TRBD1 (5 bases). Germline V gene data show CDR1 as KGHSH and CDR2 as LQKENI. V lost 10 bases and J lost 6, with 12 bases in between. There are 11 residues in the CDR3. As DNA, the CDR3 is TGTGCCACCAGGGCTGGCGCTGAAGCTTTCTTT. Translation gives CATRAGAEAFF. The full variable domain, with the rest looked up from reference TRBV18 and TRBJ1-1, is NAGVMQNPRHLVRRRGQEARLRCSPMKGHSHVYWYRQLPEEGLKFMVYLQKENIIDESGMPKERFSAEFPKEGPSILRIQQVVRGDSAAYFCATRAGAEAFFGQGTRLTVV.

The chain employs TRBV27 and TRBJ2-5, with TRBD2 matching 14 bases. Unmatched junction bases numbered 4, after V lost 6 bases and J lost 4 bases. This CDR3 contains 15 residues. Germline values: CDR1 MNHEY, CDR2 SMNVEV (reference sequence). This CDR3 is CASSHGLAGGETQYF. CDR3 coding DNA: TGTGCCAGCAGCCATGGACTAGCGGGAGGAGAGACCCAGTACTTC.

The J gene is TRBJ2-4, the V gene TRBV27; perhaps TRBD1 as D (6 bases). The CDR3 is made up of 18 amino acids. Germline V gene lookup returns CDR1 MNHEY and CDR2 SMNVEV (reference sequence). V lost 0 bases and J lost 5, with 20 bases in between. The CDR3 sequence: CASSLSQRPDSVQNIQYF. CDR3 bases: TGTGCCAGCAGTTTATCTCAACGACCGGACAGTGTGCAAAACATTCAGTACTTC.